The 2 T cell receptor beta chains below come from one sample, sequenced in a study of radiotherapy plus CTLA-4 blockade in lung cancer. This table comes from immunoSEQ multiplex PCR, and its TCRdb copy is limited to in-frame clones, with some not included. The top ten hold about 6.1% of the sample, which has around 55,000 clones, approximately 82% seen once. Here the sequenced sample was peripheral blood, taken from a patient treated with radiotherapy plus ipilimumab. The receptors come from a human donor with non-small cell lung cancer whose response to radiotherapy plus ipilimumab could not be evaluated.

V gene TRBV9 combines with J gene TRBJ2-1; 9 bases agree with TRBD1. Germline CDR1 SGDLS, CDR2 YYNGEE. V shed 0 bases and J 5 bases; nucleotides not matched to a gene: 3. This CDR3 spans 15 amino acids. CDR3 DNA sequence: TGTGCCAGCAGCGTAGAAGGACAGGGGAACAATGAGCAGTTCTTC. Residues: CASSVEGQGNNEQFF. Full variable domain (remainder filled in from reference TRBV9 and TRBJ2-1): DSGVTQTPKHLITATGQRVTLRCSPRSGDLSVYWYQQSLDQGLQFLIQYYNGEERAKGNILERFSAQQFPDLHSELNLSSLELGDSALYFCASSVEGQGNNEQFFGPGTRLTVL.

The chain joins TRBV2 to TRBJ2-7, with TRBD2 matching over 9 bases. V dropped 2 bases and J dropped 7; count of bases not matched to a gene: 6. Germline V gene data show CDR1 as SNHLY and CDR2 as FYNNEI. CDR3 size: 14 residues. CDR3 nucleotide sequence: TGTGCCAGCAGTGAAAGGTCTAGCGGGACGGAGCAGTACTTC. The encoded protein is CASSERSSGTEQYF.